The present T cell receptor beta chain was sequenced within a study of T-cell reconstitution after alpha-beta-depleted transplantation in children. The study's findings and limits: Newly produced T cells mostly provided counts and TCRbeta diversity after one year, as hyperexpanded clones declined.

CDR1 and CDR2 from the germline V gene are LGHNA and YSLEER. The CDR3 covers 15 residues. Preparation of the TCRbeta library was carried out with unique molecular identifiers. MiXCR was run by TCRdb on the PCR reads, yielding one entry per CDR3 protein. The table has fewer than 250,000 distinct CDR3 sequences, roughly 8.2% seen once. A remark on this clonotype: Its target is unknown. A junction boundary mismatches the germline segment, possibly from a read error.

The chain employs TRBV4-3 and TRBJ1-4; weak D call: TRBD1 (6 bases). The source of this sequence is a male patient between 5 and 17 years old who had a stem cell transplant for acute lymphoblastic leukemia, so the T cells may come from the graft donor. The sample here was PBMCs, mostly from graft donor cells, taken 180 days after TCRalphabeta/CD19-depleted stem cell transplant. In nucleotides, the CDR3 is TGCGCCACCAGCTTAAGGACAGATACTAATGAAAAACTGTTTTTT. Protein sequence: CATSLRTDTNEKLFF.